The 30 T cell receptor beta chains below come from one sample, sequenced in a study of vaccination and CD4 T cells after COVID-19. Treatment reported: roughly nine-day PBMC culture with coronavirus spike peptide pools or control peptides (ViraFEST assay). Sequence data for DNA of cultured CD4+ T cells were generated by the Oncomine TCR Beta short-read assay. MiXCR was run by TCRdb on the PCR reads, yielding one entry per CDR3 protein. The data show 9,000 to 9,500 distinct CDR3 sequences, approximately 60% seen once. These receptors' antigens are unknown. The sequenced material came from CD4+ T cells from blood, cultured in vitro. Every receptor here comes from a human donor who had recovered from COVID-19.

The chain recombines TRBV5-1 with TRBJ1-1; no firm D call. The germline V gene has CDR1 SGHRS and CDR2 YFSETQ. V was pared by 0 bases and J by 4 bases, with 10 bases between. This CDR3 has 14 amino acids. Here the CDR3 DNA reads TGCGCCAGCAGCTTGGAGGGCGCAACCACTGAAGCTTTCTTT. It encodes CASSLEGATTEAFF.

The chain joins TRBV20-1 to TRBJ2-1; 9 bases align to TRBD2. The junction had 11 bases not matched to a gene; V was cut back by 3 bases and J by 11 bases. Germline-derived CDR1 and CDR2 are DFQATT and SNEGSKA (reference sequence). This CDR3 region has 14 residues. The CDR3 bases are TGCAGTGCTAGTAGTAGCGGGAGTTTCTTTAAGCAGTTCTTC. This translates into CSASSSGSFFKQFF.

The V and J genes are TRBV28 and TRBJ2-1; maybe TRBD1 (5 bases). Germline V lookup: CDR1 MDHEN, CDR2 SYDVKM. CDR3 length equals 14 residues. V lost 2 bases and J lost 5, with 10 bases in between. The CDR3 spells CASSLRQGNNEQFF. In DNA form, the CDR3 reads TGTGCCAGCAGTTTAAGGCAGGGCAACAATGAGCAGTTCTTC.

In its sample, this clonotype ranks as medium-sized (0.01 to 0.1%). The chain carries TRBV15 and TRBJ1-4; a possible D gene is TRBD1 (6 bases). Germline V lookup: CDR1 LNHNV, CDR2 YYDKDF (reference sequence). V shed 5 bases and J shed 17 bases, with 21 bases lying between them. This CDR3 is built from 13 residues. The CDR3 protein is CATSSSVRDTQFF. In DNA, the CDR3 is TGTGCCACCAGCTCAAGTGTCCGGGACACTCAATTTTTT.

The rearrangement joins TRBV27 to TRBJ2-3; 9 bases align to TRBD1. CDR1 MNHEY and CDR2 SMNVEV come from the germline V gene (reference sequence). The CDR3 consists of 17 residues. The V segment lost 5 bases and the J segment 0 bases; nucleotides outside the gene matches: 9. The CDR3 is CASSLRTGARSTDTQYF. The CDR3 nucleotides are TGTGCCAGCAGTCTACGGACAGGGGCAAGGAGCACAGATACGCAGTATTTT.

The genes are TRBV6-1 and TRBJ1-2; D is perhaps TRBD1 (6 bases). Germline CDR1 and CDR2: MNHNS and SASEGT. This CDR3 has 17 amino acids. Deletions cut 6 bases from V and 1 base from J, with 21 bases between. The CDR3 reads CASSGVLNRVGNYGYTF. CDR3 DNA sequence: TGTGCCAGCAGCGGTGTACTCAACAGGGTTGGTAACTATGGCTACACCTTC.

The chain is built from TRBV20-1 and TRBJ1-2; 10 bases match TRBD1. V was clipped by 2 bases and J by 3 bases; unmatched bases: 3. In germline, CDR1 is DFQATT, CDR2 SNEGSKA (reference sequence). The length of the CDR3 is 14 residues. The CDR3 is CSARRQGADYGYTF. CDR3 DNA sequence: TGCAGTGCTAGAAGACAGGGGGCTGACTATGGCTACACCTTC.

This clonotype was counted a few times. The chain is built from TRBV20-1 and TRBJ2-3; 10 bases map to TRBD2. Germline V gives CDR1 DFQATT, CDR2 SNEGSKA (reference sequence). V was pared by 3 bases and J by 1 base, with 1 base of the junction left unmatched. This CDR3 has 14 amino acids. CDR3 coding DNA: TGCAGTGCTAGTACTAGCGGGGGCACAGATACGCAGTATTTT. Protein sequence: CSASTSGGTDTQYF.

The chain combines TRBV7-2 with TRBJ2-7, with 8 bases aligning to TRBD1. With V trimmed by 3 bases and J by 4 bases, 8 bases remained unmatched. Germline assignment: CDR1 SGHTA and CDR2 FQGNSA. The CDR3 length is 15 residues. This CDR3 is CASSFPRGQGYEQYF. As DNA, the CDR3 is TGTGCCAGCAGCTTTCCCCGAGGACAGGGATACGAGCAGTACTTC.

The rearrangement links TRBV25-1 to TRBJ2-2, with TRBD1 identical over 9 bases. Trimming took 6 bases from V and 6 from J; bases not matched to a gene: 5. Per germline, CDR1 MGHDK and CDR2 SYGVNS. The length of the CDR3 is 14 residues. The CDR3 coding sequence is TGTGCCAGCAGGGGACAGGGTTTGGCCGGGGAGCTGTTTTTT. Its translation is CASRGQGLAGELFF.

This chain connects TRBV2 to TRBJ2-7; D is uncertain. CDR3 size: 12 residues. Germline V gene data show CDR1 as SNHLY and CDR2 as FYNNEI. V was clipped by 5 bases and J by 3 bases, with 8 bases between them. The CDR3 sequence: CASSLSGYEQYF. The CDR3 region has the DNA TGTGCCAGCAGTTTGTCCGGCTACGAGCAGTACTTC. The complete variable domain, with remaining parts taken from reference TRBV2 and TRBJ2-7, reads EPEVTQTPSHQVTQMGQEVILRCVPISNHLYFYWYRQILGQKVEFLVSFYNNEISEKSEIFDDQFSVERPDGSNFTLKIRSTKLEDSAMYFCASSLSGYEQYFGPGTRLTVT.

This chain uses TRBV20-1 with TRBJ2-5; 8 bases match TRBD1. The CDR3 consists of 13 residues. The V segment lost 5 bases and the J segment 4 bases; nucleotides outside the gene matches: 6. Germline values: CDR1 DFQATT, CDR2 SNEGSKA (reference sequence). CDR3 region: CSAEGQGGETQYF. As DNA, the CDR3 is TGCAGTGCTGAAGGACAGGGCGGAGAGACCCAGTACTTC.

The chain couples TRBV5-8 to TRBJ2-7; a possible D gene is TRBD2 (5 bases). The CDR3 extends over 15 amino acids. CDR1 SGHTS and CDR2 YDEGEE come from the germline V gene. Trimming pared 0 bases from V and 0 bases from J, leaving 10 bases between. In DNA form, the CDR3 reads TGTGCCAGCAGCTTGGCCGGGGAAGTCTCCTACGAGCAGTACTTC. This gives the protein CASSLAGEVSYEQYF.

The V call is TRBV7-2, the J call TRBJ1-1, with a tentative D call TRBD1 (5 bases). Trimming removed 5 bases at V and 0 bases at J, with 13 bases between. This CDR3 has 15 amino acids. CDR1 SGHTA and CDR2 FQGNSA come from the germline V gene. CDR3 in DNA: TGTGCCAGCAGCGGACGGGGACGGATGAACACTGAAGCTTTCTTT. Amino acids: CASSGRGRMNTEAFF.

In this sample, this clonotype turned up a few times. The chain combines TRBV7-2 with TRBJ1-2; 7 bases agree with TRBD1. Germline V gene sequence: CDR1 SGHTA, CDR2 FQGNSA. J was trimmed by 8 bases and V by 5 bases; bases with no gene match: 8. The length of the CDR3 is 13 residues. As DNA, the CDR3 is TGTGCCAGCAGCCCCTACACAGGGGAAGGCTACACCTTC. It specifies CASSPYTGEGYTF.

The chain combines TRBV6-1 with TRBJ1-1, with TRBD1 as a possible D gene (5 bases). The CDR3 covers 17 residues. Germline V CDR1 and CDR2: MNHNS, SASEGT. Trimming took off 2 bases at V and 11 bases at J, with 27 bases between the two ends. This chain's CDR3 is CASSETRGGFRRLLAFF. The CDR3 DNA is TGTGCCAGCAGTGAAACCCGGGGGGGGTTTAGGCGGTTACTCGCTTTCTTT.

The chain uses TRBV7-8 and TRBJ1-2; 9 bases agree with TRBD1. The germline gives CDR1 SGHVS, CDR2 FQNEAQ. This CDR3 is 14 amino acids long. Germline trimming cut 5 bases from V and 7 bases from J; bases unmatched to any gene: 8. Written as DNA, the CDR3 is TGTGCCAGCAGCCCAGGGACAGGGAACCCTGGCTACACCTTC. It encodes CASSPGTGNPGYTF.

CDR3 sequence reads: CASSVGLDTQYF. CDR3 in DNA: TGTGCCAGCAGCGTAGGGTTAGATACGCAGTATTTT. This chain joins TRBV9 and TRBJ2-3; D is ambiguous. Germline-derived CDR1 and CDR2 are SGDLS and YYNGEE. This CDR3 has 12 residues. Trimming removed 0 bases at V and 5 bases at J, with 4 bases between.

This clonotype showed up just a few times. This chain uses TRBV29-1 with TRBJ1-2; D not certain. Looked up from germline, CDR1 is SQVTM and CDR2 is ANQGSEA. The CDR3 covers 13 residues. With 1 base removed from V and 2 bases from J, the gap between germline ends came to 8 bases. The CDR3 spells CSVEVSPNYGYTF. As DNA, the CDR3 is TGCAGCGTTGAAGTCAGTCCAAACTATGGCTACACCTTC.

The chain carries TRBV2 and TRBJ2-5, with D perhaps TRBD1 or TRBD2 (5 bases each). The CDR3 loop spans 14 amino acids. The V gene lost 4 bases and the J gene lost 5 bases, with 14 bases spanning the gap. The germline CDR1 and CDR2 sequences are SNHLY and FYNNEI. The CDR3 reads CASSGVRGDETQYF. In nucleotides, the CDR3 is TGTGCCAGCAGTGGTGTGAGGGGAGACGAGACCCAGTACTTC.

The CDR3 DNA is TGTGCCAGCAGTTCCGACAGGGGGCTAACTCAGCCCCAGCATTTT. Encoded protein: CASSSDRGLTQPQHF. The V and J genes are TRBV12-3 or TRBV12-4 and TRBJ1-5; 10 bases match TRBD1. V lost 4 bases to trimming and J lost 6 bases; unmatched junction nucleotides: 6. The CDR3 consists of 15 residues.

This sequence joins TRBV24-1 and TRBJ1-2; D remains unclear. The CDR3 contains 15 residues. Looked up from germline, CDR1 is KGHDR and CDR2 is SFDVKD. The V end lost 3 bases, the J end lost 5 bases, and 15 bases lay between the germline ends. CDR3 sequence reads: CATSDPRLGVYGYTF. The CDR3 region has the DNA TGTGCCACCAGTGATCCCCGACTCGGGGTTTATGGCTACACCTTC.

V is TRBV7-2 and J is TRBJ2-3; perhaps TRBD2 as D (7 bases). CDR1 and CDR2 (germline): SGHTA, FQGNSA. The V gene lost 7 bases and the J gene lost 6 bases, with 17 bases spanning the gap. The CDR3 is 14 residues long. CDR3 DNA: TGTGCCAGCACCCCCCGGCCGGGGGGCGATACGCAGTATTTT. Protein: CASTPRPGGDTQYF.

The chain uses TRBV7-2 and TRBJ2-5; D may be TRBD2 (5 bases). V lost 5 bases to trimming and J lost 7 bases, with 17 bases between them. The length of the CDR3 is 14 residues. CDR1 and CDR2 from the germline V gene are SGHTA and FQGNSA. The CDR3 sequence is CASSTRAPAGTQYF. The DNA for the CDR3 is TGTGCCAGCAGCACCCGGGCCCCGGCGGGGACCCAGTACTTC.

The chain employs TRBV9 and TRBJ2-1; D might be TRBD2 (7 bases). CDR1 SGDLS and CDR2 YYNGEE come from the germline V gene. V shed 3 bases and J shed 14 bases, with 18 bases lying between them. There are 13 residues in the CDR3. In DNA form, the CDR3 reads TGTGCCAGCAGCGGACAAACAGGGAGGGGGGAGTTCTTC. It is translated as CASSGQTGRGEFF.

Only a few counts were recorded for this clonotype. The rearrangement uses TRBV20-1 and TRBJ1-2; 11 nucleotides match TRBD1. Unmatched junction bases numbered 9, after V lost 5 bases and J lost 7 bases. The germline CDR1 and CDR2 sequences are DFQATT and SNEGSKA (reference sequence). The CDR3 extends over 14 amino acids. CDR3 sequence reads: CSASPGQGVSGYTF. CDR3 in DNA: TGCAGTGCTTCTCCGGGACAGGGGGTCTCTGGCTACACCTTC.

This sequence joins TRBV2 and TRBJ2-2; TRBD2 matches at 9 bases. V shed 6 bases, J shed 7 bases, and the junction held 6 bases outside the gene matches. The V gene's germline CDR1 is SNHLY and CDR2 FYNNEI. This CDR3 is 14 amino acids long. For the CDR3, the DNA is TGTGCCAGCAGGACGGGACTAGCAAGCGGGGAGCTGTTTTTT. Protein product: CASRTGLASGELFF.

This clonotype qualifies as large. The J gene is TRBJ2-5, the V gene TRBV24-1; 7 nucleotides agree with TRBD1. Per the germline V gene, CDR1 is KGHDR and CDR2 is SFDVKD. The CDR3 is 16 amino acids. V lost 4 bases, J lost 2 bases, and 9 bases stayed unmatched. The CDR3 coding sequence is TGTGCCACCAGTGAAACAAAATGGACAGGACAAGAGACCCAGTACTTC. Protein: CATSETKWTGQETQYF.

The rearrangement links TRBV6-1 to TRBJ2-1; a possible D gene is TRBD1 (6 bases). V gave up 5 bases and J gave up 6 bases, with 17 bases separating them. This CDR3 spans 15 amino acids. The germline gives CDR1 MNHNS, CDR2 SASEGT. In nucleotides, the CDR3 is TGTGCCAGCAGTCGGACCCGGACAGAAATCAATGAGCAGTTCTTC. Translated, it gives CASSRTRTEINEQFF.

This clonotype was picked up a small number of times. This chain uses TRBV6-1 with TRBJ1-1; 10 positions match TRBD1. V gave up 6 bases and J gave up 6 bases; unmatched junction bases: 7. The CDR3 is made up of 14 amino acids. Germline-derived CDR1 and CDR2 are MNHNS and SASEGT. In DNA form, the CDR3 reads TGTGCCAGCAGACGGGACAGGGGAGTCCCTGAAGCTTTCTTT. As protein: CASRRDRGVPEAFF.